This paragraph reports one TCR beta chain. Other nucleotide sequences in the sample specify the same CDR3. Profiling relied on immunoSEQ multiplex PCR, and the TCRdb table lists in-frame clones only, not all of them. The sample carries about 230,000 clones, over 70% recorded once. The sample is drawn from a study of control samples from healthy donors and cancer patients. The germline gives CDR1 SEHNR, CDR2 FQNEAQ (reference sequence). The V end was cut by 1 base, the J end by 4 bases, with 7 bases between. The CDR3 has 13 amino acids. J is TRBJ2-5 and V is TRBV7-9, with D hard to call. This sequence originates from a woman between 55 and 75 years old with lung cancer. Material for sequencing was PBMCs. The CDR3: CASSLGGGETQYF. The CDR3 coding sequence is TGTGCCAGCAGCTTAGGAGGCGGAGAGACCCAGTACTTC.